The source of this TCR beta chain is a study of molecular identifiers for immune sequencing clone quantification. Study-level points and caveats: Sizes of clones that are highly expanded could be underestimated (if identical TCR molecules share a barcode).

For this clonotype: Its antigen is unknown. A read error may account for a junction end that differs from germline.

MiXCR, applied by TCRdb to the PCR reads, yields one record per CDR3 protein. Of about 510,000 distinct CDR3 sequences listed, roughly 26% are singletons. The CDR3 spans 14 residues. The source of this sequence is a human donor in good health. Some libraries in this study had Jurkat cell RNA spiked in. V gene TRBV12-3 or TRBV12-4 combines with J gene TRBJ2-1, with TRBD2 matching 7 bases. What was sequenced was naive CD8+ T cells from blood, with Jurkat cell RNA spiked in. The subset denotes: FACS-sorted CD8+CD4-CCR7+CD45RA+ naive T cells. This CDR3 is CACSFPSGYNEQFF. The CDR3, as DNA: TGTGCCTGCAGTTTCCCTAGCGGCTACAATGAGCAGTTCTTC.